This T cell receptor beta chain was observed in a study of T cells after yellow fever vaccination. Study details: SMART-Seq v4 Ultra Low Input served to prepare low-cell-number fractions. Notes on the study in general: Although the secondary response was weaker, it peaked faster, at day 5 versus 15. In post-booster samples, most primary-vaccination clones reappeared (approximately 96% CD4, 88% CD8).

Per the germline V gene, CDR1 is KGHDR and CDR2 is SFDVKD. The CDR3 is made up of 18 amino acids. Trimming took 3 bases from V and 8 from J; bases not matched to a gene: 19. TCRdb re-derived calls from the 5' RACE reads in MiXCR, one entry per CDR3 protein. The repertoire holds 510,000 or so distinct CDR3 sequences, with 15% to 20% as singletons. Comments on this clonotype: Its matching antigen is unknown.

This sequence was found in a man between 25 and 39 years old who received the YFV17D yellow fever vaccine. The sample in question was PBMCs, obtained 15 days after the yellow fever booster vaccination. The V and J genes are TRBV24-1 and TRBJ2-7; 9 bases align to TRBD1. CDR3: CATSDRGTGYSSGSQQYF. The DNA for the CDR3 is TGTGCCACCAGTGATAGAGGGACAGGGTATTCCTCTGGCTCGCAGCAGTACTTC.